The 5 T cell receptor beta chains presented below share a single source sample, sequenced in a study of shared clonotypes between healthy human individuals. This table comes from immunoSEQ multiplex PCR, and its TCRdb copy is limited to in-frame clones, with some not included. The sample lists 650,000 to 800,000 clones, around 77% occurring once. Sequencing was carried out using memory CD4+ T cells sorted from blood. Described subset: CD45RA-negative fraction. Receptors originate from a woman in her 30s in good health.

The chain uses TRBV7-8 and TRBJ2-5, with D possibly being TRBD1 (6 bases). CDR3 length: 15 residues. V lost 5 bases to trimming and J lost 4 bases, with 17 bases between them. Per the germline V gene, CDR1 is SGHVS and CDR2 is FQNEAQ. CDR3 DNA: TGTGCCAGCAGCCGACGACGGGACATCTCAGAGACCCAGTACTTC. Amino acids: CASSRRRDISETQYF.

This clone has a handful of counts. The V and J genes are TRBV5-5 and TRBJ2-7; 7 nucleotides align to TRBD2. V shed 0 bases and J 3 bases; nucleotides not matched to a gene: 6. The CDR3 runs 15 residues. CDR1 and CDR2 (germline): SGHKS, YYEKEE (reference sequence). CDR3 nucleotides: TGTGCCAGCAGCTTGGTTGCTAGCGGCTTCTACGAGCAGTACTTC. Amino acid sequence: CASSLVASGFYEQYF.

Details on this clone: Other DNA sequences in the sample encode the same CDR3. The rearrangement joins TRBV5-6 to TRBJ1-4, with 7 bases identical to TRBD1. V was pared by 2 bases and J by 3 bases, with 4 bases of the junction left unmatched. CDR3 length: 15 amino acids. Germline CDR1 is SGHDT and CDR2 is YYEEEE. The CDR3 sequence: CASSFRTGSNEKLFF. The CDR3 DNA reads as TGTGCCAGCAGCTTCCGGACAGGCTCTAATGAAAAACTGTTTTTT.

This clone was counted only a few times. The chain has TRBV11-2 and TRBJ2-1; D not resolved. Trimming pared 5 bases from V and 8 bases from J, leaving 10 bases between. Germline CDR1 is SGHAT and CDR2 is FQNNGV. CDR3 length: 12 amino acids. The CDR3 reads CASSLTLDEQFF. The DNA for the CDR3 is TGTGCCAGCAGCCTTACATTGGATGAGCAGTTCTTC.

The J gene is TRBJ2-5, the V gene TRBV4-1, with TRBD2 matching 15 bases. Germline V gene sequence: CDR1 MGHRA, CDR2 YSYEKL. The CDR3 contains 17 residues. Trimming removed 4 bases from V and 1 base from J; junction bases left unmatched: 4. This CDR3 is CASSPGLAGGTQETQYF. CDR3 nucleotide sequence: TGCGCCAGCAGCCCAGGACTAGCGGGAGGGACCCAAGAGACCCAGTACTTC.